The present TCR beta chain was sequenced within a study of shared clonotypes between healthy human individuals. Of note for this clone: The antigen is not known.

Generated by immunoSEQ multiplex PCR, the TCRdb table keeps only in-frame clones and is missing some. The data hold 2 million to 3 million clones, with approximately 93% observed a single time. General study findings and limits: Represented diversity, genetic and exposure-history alike, was limited by few donors. Memory subsets had estimated richness that was generally smaller than that of naive subsets. Rarefaction showed sorted-subset sequencing was incomplete despite large depth.

Input material: naive CD4+ T cells from PBMCs. Subset specified: CD45RA+ positively selected. The receptor's source is a man aged 18 to 30 in good health. Some clones in this sample may be carry-over from other donors' samples.

In nucleotides, the CDR3 is TGTGCCAGCAGATTCAAACTAGGAACTGAAGCTTTCTTT. Amino acids: CASRFKLGTEAFF. V usage is TRBV6-1 and J usage is TRBJ1-1; D gene ambiguous. Germline CDR1 and CDR2: MNHNS and SASEGT. With 6 bases removed from V and 5 bases from J, the gap between germline ends came to 13 bases. The CDR3 contains 13 residues.